The 21 T cell receptor beta chains below come from one sample, sequenced in a study of blood T cell repertoires in COVID-19. Generated by immunoSEQ multiplex PCR, the TCRdb table keeps only in-frame clones and is missing some. This table holds about 79,000 clones, roughly 90% found once. Sequenced material: peripheral blood. All receptors derive from a man in his sixties or seventies with active or convalescent COVID-19.

The V call is TRBV7-8, the J call TRBJ2-5; tentative D call: TRBD2 (6 bases). V was cut by 1 base and J by 5 bases, with 11 bases left in between. The germline V gene has CDR1 SGHVS and CDR2 FQNEAQ. This CDR3 contains 14 residues. CDR3 bases: TGTGCCAGCAGCTTAGGGCGGGCGGGGGAGACCCAGTACTTC. Amino acid sequence: CASSLGRAGETQYF.

The genes are TRBV4-2 and TRBJ1-4; D perhaps matches TRBD1 (5 bases). Germline CDR1 reads LGHNA; CDR2 reads YNFKEQ. The CDR3 length is 15 residues. Trimming cost V 3 bases and J 6 bases, with 14 bases left between them. The CDR3 protein is CASSQTGGLDEKLFF. CDR3 in DNA: TGTGCCAGCAGCCAGACGGGGGGTCTAGATGAAAAACTGTTTTTT.

The rearrangement links TRBV5-4 to TRBJ2-7, with D possibly matching TRBD2 (5 bases). V lost 0 bases to trimming and J lost 6 bases, with 13 bases between them. There are 14 residues in the CDR3. Looked up from germline, CDR1 is SGHNT and CDR2 is YYREEE (reference sequence). The CDR3 DNA reads as TGTGCCAGCAGCTTGGTCGCCGGAGGAGGCGAGCAGTACTTC. Amino acid sequence: CASSLVAGGGEQYF.

V is TRBV11-3 and J is TRBJ2-3; 9 bases fit TRBD2. The junction had 14 bases not matched to a gene; V was cut back by 4 bases and J by 0 bases. The CDR3 length is 19 residues. CDR1 is SGHNT and CDR2 is YENEEA in the germline V gene. The CDR3 bases are TGTGCCAGCAGCTCAATCGGGACTAGCTCGCCTGCTAGCACAGATACGCAGTATTTT. Translated: CASSSIGTSSPASTDTQYF.

This clone was detected once. Germline and junction disagree at one end, which may indicate a read error. Other DNA sequences of this sample code for an identical CDR3. The rearrangement joins TRBV2 to TRBJ1-1; TRBD1 agrees at 7 bases. The CDR3 is 16 residues long. From germline, CDR1 is SNHLY and CDR2 FYNNEI. CDR3 loop: CASSEQGGRLNTEAFF. The DNA of the CDR3 is TGTGCCAGCAGTGAACAAGGGGGCAGATTGAACACTGAGGCTTTCTTT.

In its sample, this clone was seen a few times. The V and J genes are TRBV18 and TRBJ1-1, with D perhaps matching TRBD1 (5 bases). V was shortened by 3 bases and J by 3 bases, with 14 bases between the two germline ends. The CDR3 has 15 residues. Germline-derived CDR1 and CDR2 are KGHSH and LQKENI. The CDR3 loop is CASSPFTGFDTEAFF. CDR3 sequence (DNA): TGTGCCAGCTCACCCTTTACAGGATTCGACACTGAAGCTTTCTTT. Complete variable domain (other parts from reference TRBV18 and TRBJ1-1): NAGVMQNPRHLVRRRGQEARLRCSPMKGHSHVYWYRQLPEEGLKFMVYLQKENIIDESGMPKERFSAEFPKEGPSILRIQQVVRGDSAAYFCASSPFTGFDTEAFFGQGTRLTVV.

The rearrangement links TRBV11-3 to TRBJ2-1, with D unresolved. V gave up 0 bases and J gave up 5 bases, with 5 bases separating them. The CDR3 runs to 13 residues. The V gene's germline CDR1 is SGHNT and CDR2 YENEEA. CDR3 region: CASSLDVHNEQFF. As DNA, the CDR3 is TGTGCCAGCAGCTTAGACGTTCACAATGAGCAGTTCTTC. The full variable domain, with the rest looked up from reference TRBV11-3 and TRBJ2-1, is EAGVVQSPRYKIIEKKQPVAFWCNPISGHNTLYWYLQNLGQGPELLIRYENEEAVDDSQLPKDRFSAERLKGVDSTLKIQPAELGDSAVYLCASSLDVHNEQFFGPGTRLTVL.

This chain links TRBV5-1 with TRBJ2-3; TRBD2 aligns across 13 bases. Germline V gives CDR1 SGHRS, CDR2 YFSETQ. V lost 6 bases and J lost 4; bases outside the gene matches: 5. The CDR3 consists of 15 residues. Here the CDR3 reads CASNGLAGESDTQYF. Written as DNA, the CDR3 is TGCGCCAGCAACGGACTAGCGGGAGAATCAGATACGCAGTATTTT.

The CDR3: CASSLGYGRSDEKLFF. Written as DNA, the CDR3 is TGCGCCAGCAGCTTGGGTTATGGCAGGTCAGATGAAAAACTGTTTTTT. The chain uses TRBV5-1 and TRBJ1-4; D call uncertain. The CDR3 consists of 16 residues. Deletions cut 0 bases from V and 6 bases from J, with 15 bases between. From germline, CDR1 is SGHRS and CDR2 YFSETQ.

This clone appeared once. This chain links TRBV30 with TRBJ2-1; D might be TRBD1 (5 bases). The V end lost 1 base, the J end lost 0 bases, and 13 bases lay between the germline ends. This CDR3 spans 16 amino acids. Per germline, CDR1 GTSNPN and CDR2 SVGIG (reference sequence). Written as DNA, the CDR3 is TGTGCCTGGAGTGGCCAGGGCCGGAGCTCCTACAATGAGCAGTTCTTC. This codes for CAWSGQGRSSYNEQFF.

The chain combines TRBV6-5 with TRBJ1-1, with TRBD1 matching 7 bases. Germline assignment: CDR1 MNHEY and CDR2 SVGAGI. V lost 7 bases, J lost 5 bases, and 4 bases stayed unmatched. The CDR3 is 12 amino acids. CDR3 nucleotide sequence: TGTGCCAGCACGACAGGGCTTACTGAAGCTTTCTTT. The encoded protein is CASTTGLTEAFF.

The chain links TRBV6-5 to TRBJ2-1; 7 nucleotides align to TRBD1. This CDR3 comprises 15 residues. Germline trimming cut 6 bases from V and 3 bases from J; bases unmatched to any gene: 8. Germline-derived CDR1 and CDR2 are MNHEY and SVGAGI. CDR3 coding DNA: TGTGCCAGCAGACAAGGGACAGCTCTCTACAATGAGCAGTTCTTC. This codes for CASRQGTALYNEQFF.

A single count supports this clone. The chain couples TRBV27 to TRBJ2-2; 12 bases agree with TRBD2. The germline V gene has CDR1 MNHEY and CDR2 SMNVEV (reference sequence). This CDR3 contains 17 residues. V shed 3 bases, J shed 5 bases, and the junction held 7 bases outside the gene matches. The CDR3 DNA reads as TGTGCCAGCAGTTTGGCTAGCGGGAGGGTTCGGACCGGGGAGCTGTTTTTT. Translation gives CASSLASGRVRTGELFF.

This sequence joins TRBV7-2 and TRBJ1-1; TRBD1 aligns across 7 bases. The CDR3 covers 13 residues. CDR1 and CDR2 (germline): SGHTA, FQGNSA. Trimming at V came to 4 bases and at J to 6 bases, leaving 5 bases not matched to a gene. This chain's CDR3 is CASSSGQSPEAFF. The DNA for the CDR3 is TGTGCCAGCAGCTCGGGACAGTCCCCTGAAGCTTTCTTT.

The chain has TRBV7-3 and TRBJ2-1; 9 nucleotides agree with TRBD1. Germline CDR1 reads SGHTA; CDR2 reads FQGTGA. This CDR3 region has 15 residues. J gave up 7 bases and V 5 bases, and 9 bases lay outside the gene matches. CDR3: CASSPTGQGRNEQFF. The CDR3 DNA is TGTGCCAGCAGCCCAACGGGACAGGGTCGAAATGAGCAGTTCTTC.

The J gene is TRBJ2-2, the V gene TRBV28; D remains unclear. The CDR3 loop spans 14 amino acids. The germline gives CDR1 MDHEN, CDR2 SYDVKM. The germline V and J ends were trimmed by 6 bases and 1 base, with 9 bases remaining between them. The CDR3 is CASSSGENTGELFF. CDR3 DNA: TGTGCCAGCAGCTCAGGTGAGAACACCGGGGAGCTGTTTTTT. The whole variable domain, remainder taken from reference TRBV28 and TRBJ2-2, is DVKVTQSSRYLVKRTGEKVFLECVQDMDHENMFWYRQDPGLGLRLIYFSYDVKMKEKGDIPEGYSVSREKKERFSLILESASTNQTSMYLCASSSGENTGELFFGEGSRLTVL.

This rearrangement joins TRBV23-1 to TRBJ1-5; TRBD1 matches at 10 bases. TRBV23-1 is an ORF; its function is uncertain. The J segment lost 7 bases and the V segment lost 2 bases, leaving 14 bases of the junction unmatched. This CDR3 spans 18 amino acids. The CDR3 DNA reads as TGCGCCAGCAGTCAACCAGACTACCGACAGGGGGCAGGGCAGCCCCAGCATTTT. Its protein is CASSQPDYRQGAGQPQHF.

J is TRBJ2-2 and V is TRBV30; 9 bases fit TRBD1. The CDR3 runs to 16 residues. CDR1 is GTSNPN, CDR2 SVGIG, per germline (reference sequence). V shed 3 bases and J 7 bases; nucleotides not matched to a gene: 12. The CDR3 nucleotides are TGTGCCTGGAGCATAATCCGGGACAGGGCAGTCGGGGAGCTGTTTTTT. Amino acids: CAWSIIRDRAVGELFF.

The chain carries TRBV28 and TRBJ1-5; D is possibly TRBD1 (5 bases). Germline CDR1 is MDHEN and CDR2 is SYDVKM. The CDR3 is 15 amino acids. V lost 6 bases and J 3 bases, leaving 15 bases between the germline ends. This CDR3 reads CASRPVGAFNQPQHF. The CDR3 nucleotides read TGTGCCAGCAGGCCGGTAGGGGCTTTCAATCAGCCCCAGCATTTT.

This clone has only one observation. CDR3 bases: TGTGCCAGCAGCAAACGGTATGATAAGGGGGATCAAGAGACCCAGTACTTC. Translating it yields CASSKRYDKGDQETQYF. The chain is built from TRBV21-1 and TRBJ2-5; TRBD1 is the table's D call and was not checked against the DNA. TRBV21-1 is a listed pseudogene. This CDR3 spans 17 amino acids.

The gene calls are TRBV10-3 and TRBJ2-2; TRBD1 is a possible D gene (6 bases). The CDR3 has 15 residues. The germline V gene has CDR1 ENHRY and CDR2 SYGVKD. Trimming took 8 bases from V and 4 from J, leaving 17 bases between them. The CDR3 loop reads CAIPRGQEFTGELFF. DNA of the CDR3: TGTGCCATCCCAAGGGGACAAGAATTCACCGGGGAGCTGTTTTTT.